Shown below are 20 T cell receptor beta chains from a single sample sequenced in a study of blood T cell repertoires in COVID-19. Using immunoSEQ multiplex PCR, the repertoire was profiled, and TCRdb retains in-frame clones only, with some absent. The table shows a few hundred thousand clones, with 80% to 90% occurring only once. Specimen: peripheral blood. The receptors were sampled from a woman aged 60-70 years who had recovered from COVID-19.

The chain joins TRBV19 to TRBJ2-3; 11 nucleotides agree with TRBD2. Per the germline V gene, CDR1 is LNHDA and CDR2 is SQIVND (reference sequence). The CDR3 length is 12 residues. In DNA, the CDR3 is TGTGCTACCGGGACTAGCGGAGATACGCAGTATTTT. The encoded protein is CATGTSGDTQYF. Together with reference TRBV19 and TRBJ2-3, the CDR3 gives the full variable domain: DGGITQSPKYLFRKEGQNVTLSCEQNLNHDAMYWYRQDPGQGLRLIYYSQIVNDFQKGDIAEGYSVSREKKESFPLTVTSAQKNPTAFYLCATGTSGDTQYFGPGTRLTVL.

This clone has a single count. J is TRBJ1-2 and V is TRBV7-9; 10 bases are shared with TRBD1. The CDR3 runs to 15 residues. The germline V gene encodes CDR1 SEHNR and CDR2 FQNEAQ (reference sequence). The junction had 4 bases not matched to a gene; V was cut back by 5 bases and J by 1 base. CDR3 in DNA: TGTGCCAGCAGCGTGGGACAGGGGATTAACTATGGCTACACCTTC. This sequence encodes CASSVGQGINYGYTF.

The gene calls are TRBV5-1 and TRBJ2-7; possible D gene TRBD1, 7 bases. Germline CDR1 SGHRS, CDR2 YFSETQ. Between the trimmed V and J ends, which lost 0 bases and 4 bases, there was a span of 11 bases. The CDR3 length is 14 residues. The CDR3 reads CASSLASGGYEQYF. The CDR3 coding sequence is TGCGCCAGCAGCTTGGCCTCAGGGGGGTACGAGCAGTACTTC.

This sequence joins TRBV7-2 and TRBJ2-1, with D possibly being TRBD1 (7 bases). The ends were cut back, 4 bases at V and 9 bases at J, with 16 bases in the middle. Looked up from germline, CDR1 is SGHTA and CDR2 is FQGNSA. The CDR3 runs 14 residues. The CDR3 DNA is TGTGCCAGCAGCTCGCAGGGGGGCCAGGGTGAGCAGTTCTTC. Translated: CASSSQGGQGEQFF.

As for this clone: A junction boundary mismatches the germline segment, possibly from a read error. The chain couples TRBV7-7 to TRBJ2-1; TRBD2 aligns across 8 bases. The germline CDR1 and CDR2 sequences are SSHAT and FNYEAQ (reference sequence). The CDR3 is 15 amino acids. The CDR3, as DNA: TGTGCTAGCAGTAAAGCCGGGGGGGCTTACAATGAGCAGTTCTTC. Translated, it gives CASSKAGGAYNEQFF.

The chain has TRBV11-2 and TRBJ1-1; 7 nucleotides match TRBD1. CDR3 length: 13 amino acids. With V trimmed by 5 bases and J by 2 bases, 2 bases remained unmatched. CDR1 and CDR2 from the germline V gene are SGHAT and FQNNGV. The CDR3 sequence: CASSGDRNTEAFF. The CDR3 DNA reads as TGTGCCAGCAGCGGGGACAGAAACACTGAAGCTTTCTTT.

This chain connects TRBV28 to TRBJ1-2; weak D call: TRBD1 (6 bases). Germline CDR1 reads MDHEN; CDR2 reads SYDVKM. The CDR3 covers 13 residues. Trimming removed 5 bases from V and 8 bases from J, with 15 bases in between. CDR3 DNA sequence: TGTGCCAGCAGTCTCACAGGGTTCTGGGGCTACACCTTC. Translated, it gives CASSLTGFWGYTF.

CDR3 amino acids: CASSVGGGTYNEQFF. The CDR3 nucleotides are TGTGCCAGCAGCGTAGGGGGGGGCACCTACAATGAGCAGTTCTTC. V gene TRBV9 combines with J gene TRBJ2-1; TRBD2 is a possible D gene (7 bases). CDR1 is SGDLS and CDR2 is YYNGEE in the germline V gene. Trimming took off 0 bases at V and 2 bases at J, with 9 bases between the two ends. The CDR3 runs 15 residues.

The genes are TRBV9 and TRBJ2-1, with no clear D. Trimming shortened V by 0 bases and J by 0 bases, and 10 bases separated the two germline ends. Germline V gene sequence: CDR1 SGDLS, CDR2 YYNGEE. The CDR3 has 16 amino acids. CDR3 protein: CASSVETVPSYNEQFF. CDR3 nucleotides: TGTGCCAGCAGCGTAGAAACAGTACCCTCCTACAATGAGCAGTTCTTC.

This chain joins TRBV6-2 or TRBV6-3 and TRBJ2-1, with 8 bases fitting TRBD2. The CDR3 runs 15 residues. Trimming removed 2 bases from V and 3 bases from J; junction bases left unmatched: 3. Germline assignment: CDR1 MNHEY and CDR2 SVGEGT. The CDR3: CASSYGLALYNEQFF. DNA of the CDR3: TGTGCCAGCAGTTACGGACTAGCTCTCTACAATGAGCAGTTCTTC.

This rearrangement joins TRBV6-5 to TRBJ2-2; a possible D gene is TRBD2 (5 bases). The germline V gene has CDR1 MNHEY and CDR2 SVGAGI. This CDR3 contains 12 residues. V dropped 10 bases and J dropped 5 bases, with 11 bases sitting between them. In DNA, the CDR3 is TGTGCCATCTCCGGGGAAACCGGGGAGCTGTTTTTT. Protein: CAISGETGELFF.

The rearrangement links TRBV19 to TRBJ1-1, with D unresolved. Trimming took off 5 bases at V and 1 base at J, with 5 bases between the two ends. Germline values: CDR1 LNHDA, CDR2 SQIVND (reference sequence). The CDR3 covers 12 residues. This CDR3 is CASSRGNTEAFF. The DNA for the CDR3 is TGTGCCAGTAGTCGCGGGAACACTGAAGCTTTCTTT.

This chain joins TRBV2 and TRBJ1-6; D call uncertain. Germline CDR1 reads SNHLY; CDR2 reads FYNNEI. V was pared by 2 bases and J by 12 bases, with 11 bases between. The CDR3 loop spans 13 amino acids. CDR3 bases: TGTGCCAGCAGTGAAACGAGGGCAGGACCCCTCCACTTT. Translation: CASSETRAGPLHF.

This clone was detected only once. V usage is TRBV9 and J usage is TRBJ2-1; TRBD2 might be the D (6 bases). Trimming shortened V by 6 bases and J by 0 bases, and 13 bases separated the two germline ends. Per the germline V gene, CDR1 is SGDLS and CDR2 is YYNGEE. The CDR3 runs to 15 residues. The CDR3 sequence is CASTKAGSSYNEQFF. As DNA, the CDR3 is TGTGCCAGCACCAAGGCCGGGAGCTCCTACAATGAGCAGTTCTTC.

V gene TRBV19 combines with J gene TRBJ1-1; 8 bases map to TRBD1. The CDR3 extends over 15 amino acids. The trim removed 5 bases at V and 0 bases at J, leaving 5 bases unmatched. CDR1 and CDR2 (germline): LNHDA, SQIVND (reference sequence). DNA for the CDR3: TGTGCCAGTAGTGCACGACAGGGGCTGAACACTGAAGCTTTCTTT. This sequence encodes CASSARQGLNTEAFF. Complete variable domain (other parts from reference TRBV19 and TRBJ1-1): DGGITQSPKYLFRKEGQNVTLSCEQNLNHDAMYWYRQDPGQGLRLIYYSQIVNDFQKGDIAEGYSVSREKKESFPLTVTSAQKNPTAFYLCASSARQGLNTEAFFGQGTRLTVV.

This clone has just one count. The V call is TRBV6-5, the J call TRBJ2-7; D remains unclear. V dropped 3 bases and J dropped 9 bases, with 9 bases sitting between them. The germline V gene encodes CDR1 MNHEY and CDR2 SVGAGI. This CDR3 is 11 amino acids long. This CDR3 is CASSYRLRQYF. For the CDR3, the DNA is TGTGCCAGCAGTTATCGGTTAAGGCAGTACTTC.

To note about this clone: At the DNA level, this CDR3 is encoded by other sequences in the same sample as well. The rearrangement joins TRBV5-8 to TRBJ1-3; possible D gene TRBD1, 5 bases. Trimming removed 0 bases from V and 1 base from J, with 8 bases in between. CDR1 and CDR2 from the germline V gene are SGHTS and YDEGEE. The CDR3 extends over 15 amino acids. DNA for the CDR3: TGTGCCAGCAGCTTGGACGGGGGATCTGGAAACACCATATATTTT. Amino acids: CASSLDGGSGNTIYF.

The chain has TRBV5-1 and TRBJ2-1, with 12 bases identical to TRBD2. Trimming took 4 bases from V and 8 from J; bases not matched to a gene: 10. Per germline, CDR1 SGHRS and CDR2 YFSETQ. CDR3 size: 16 residues. CDR3 amino acids: CASSPRTSGAADEQFF. As DNA, the CDR3 is TGCGCCAGCAGCCCCCGGACTAGCGGGGCTGCCGATGAGCAGTTCTTC.

The chain has TRBV3-1 (or the pseudogene TRBV3-2) and TRBJ2-1, with 8 bases fitting TRBD2. The CDR3 runs 15 residues. J gave up 9 bases and V 1 base, and 8 bases lay outside the gene matches. Germline CDR1 and CDR2: LGHDT and YNNKEL (reference sequence). CDR3 sequence reads: CASSQARGASGEQFF. The CDR3 DNA follows: TGTGCCAGCAGCCAAGCGCGGGGGGCAAGCGGTGAGCAGTTCTTC.

V is TRBV5-1 and J is TRBJ1-6; D perhaps matches TRBD1 (6 bases). This CDR3 comprises 16 residues. Trimming left V 0 bases short and J 10 bases short, with 17 bases between. CDR1 SGHRS and CDR2 YFSETQ come from the germline V gene. Here the CDR3 reads CASSLEGRRGGSPLHF. In DNA, the CDR3 is TGCGCCAGCAGCTTGGAAGGGCGCAGGGGTGGATCACCCCTCCACTTT.